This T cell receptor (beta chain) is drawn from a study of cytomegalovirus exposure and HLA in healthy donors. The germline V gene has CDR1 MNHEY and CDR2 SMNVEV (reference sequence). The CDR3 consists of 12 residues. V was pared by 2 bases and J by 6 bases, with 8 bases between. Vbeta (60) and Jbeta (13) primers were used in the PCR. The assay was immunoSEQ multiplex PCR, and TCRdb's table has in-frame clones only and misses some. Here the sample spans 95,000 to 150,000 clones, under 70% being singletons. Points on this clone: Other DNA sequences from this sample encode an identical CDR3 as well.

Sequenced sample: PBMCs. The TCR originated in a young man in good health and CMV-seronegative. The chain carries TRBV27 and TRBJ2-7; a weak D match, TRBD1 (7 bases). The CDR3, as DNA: TGTGCCAGCAGTTTACAGGGGGGCGAGCAGTACTTC. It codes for CASSLQGGEQYF.